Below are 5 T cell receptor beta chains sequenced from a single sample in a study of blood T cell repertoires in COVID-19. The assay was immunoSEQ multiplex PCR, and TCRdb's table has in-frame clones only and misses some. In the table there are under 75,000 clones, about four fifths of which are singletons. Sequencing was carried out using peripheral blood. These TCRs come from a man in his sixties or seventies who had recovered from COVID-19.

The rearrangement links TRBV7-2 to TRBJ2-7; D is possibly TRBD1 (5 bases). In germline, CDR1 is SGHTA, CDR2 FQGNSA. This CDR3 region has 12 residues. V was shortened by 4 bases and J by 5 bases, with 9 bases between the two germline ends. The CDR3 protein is CASSSSGHEQYF. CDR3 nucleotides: TGTGCCAGCAGCTCCTCAGGGCACGAGCAGTACTTC. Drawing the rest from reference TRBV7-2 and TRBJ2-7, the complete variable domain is GAGVSQSPSNKVTEKGKDVELRCDPISGHTALYWYRQSLGQGLEFLIYFQGNSAPDKSGLPSDRFSAERTGGSVSTLTIQRTQQEDSAVYLCASSSSGHEQYFGPGTRLTVT.

CDR3 loop: CASSAGTATGELFF. CDR3 bases: TGTGCCAGCAGCGCCGGGACAGCGACCGGGGAGCTGTTTTTT. The gene calls are TRBV9 and TRBJ2-2; 7 bases fit TRBD1. V was pared by 3 bases and J by 5 bases, with 4 bases of the junction left unmatched. Germline V gene lookup returns CDR1 SGDLS and CDR2 YYNGEE. The CDR3 runs to 14 residues.

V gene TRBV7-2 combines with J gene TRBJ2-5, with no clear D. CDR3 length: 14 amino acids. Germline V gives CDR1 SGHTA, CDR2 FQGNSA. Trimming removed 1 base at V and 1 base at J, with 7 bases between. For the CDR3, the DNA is TGTGCCAGCAGCTTAGTTCGTCTCCAAGAGACCCAGTACTTC. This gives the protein CASSLVRLQETQYF. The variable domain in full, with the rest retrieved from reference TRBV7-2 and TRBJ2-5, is GAGVSQSPSNKVTEKGKDVELRCDPISGHTALYWYRQSLGQGLEFLIYFQGNSAPDKSGLPSDRFSAERTGGSVSTLTIQRTQQEDSAVYLCASSLVRLQETQYFGPGTRLLVL.

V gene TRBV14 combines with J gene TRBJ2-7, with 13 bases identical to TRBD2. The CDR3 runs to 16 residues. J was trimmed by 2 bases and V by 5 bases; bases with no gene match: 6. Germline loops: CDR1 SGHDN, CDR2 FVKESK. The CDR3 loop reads CASSGLAGDPTYEQYF. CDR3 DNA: TGTGCCAGCAGCGGACTAGCGGGGGACCCTACCTACGAGCAGTACTTC.

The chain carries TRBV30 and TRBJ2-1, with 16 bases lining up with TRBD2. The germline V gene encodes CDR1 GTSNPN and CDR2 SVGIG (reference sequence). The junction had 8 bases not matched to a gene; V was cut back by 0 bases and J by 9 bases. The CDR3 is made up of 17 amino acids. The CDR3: CAWSVGAGLAGGGEQFF. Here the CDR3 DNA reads TGTGCCTGGAGTGTAGGGGCGGGACTAGCGGGAGGGGGTGAGCAGTTCTTC.